What follows are 12 T cell receptor beta chains derived from one specimen sequenced in a study of T cell responses to AZD1222 COVID-19 vaccine. Clones were sequenced by immunoSEQ multiplex PCR, and TCRdb holds only the in-frame ones, with some missing. The data hold some 200,000 clones, with about 93% observed a single time. This specimen consisted of peripheral blood, obtained on day 0 of MenACWY control vaccination. The receptors were gathered from an adult in good health.

The chain employs TRBV11-2 and TRBJ1-2; D might be TRBD1 (6 bases). This CDR3 has 15 amino acids. The V end lost 3 bases, the J end lost 5 bases, and 16 bases lay between the germline ends. CDR1 SGHAT and CDR2 FQNNGV come from the germline V gene. CDR3 region: CASSFGQRNSYGYTF. Here the CDR3 DNA reads TGTGCCAGCAGCTTCGGACAGCGCAACTCTTATGGCTACACCTTC. Complete variable domain (other parts from reference TRBV11-2 and TRBJ1-2): EAGVAQSPRYKIIEKRQSVAFWCNPISGHATLYWYQQILGQGPKLLIQFQNNGVVDDSQLPKDRFSAERLKGVDSTLKIQPAKLEDSAVYLCASSFGQRNSYGYTFGSGTRLTVV.

The chain carries TRBV5-6 and TRBJ2-5; 8 bases match TRBD2. Germline lookup yields CDR1 SGHDT and CDR2 YYEEEE. This CDR3 has 15 amino acids. V lost 0 bases, J lost 4 bases, and 5 bases stayed unmatched. CDR3 in amino acids: CASSLGAGVGETQYF. The CDR3 nucleotides are TGTGCCAGCAGCTTGGGAGCGGGGGTCGGAGAGACCCAGTACTTC.

The V call is TRBV9, the J call TRBJ1-1; D call uncertain. With 0 bases removed from V and 8 bases from J, the gap between germline ends came to 14 bases. The CDR3 has 14 amino acids. Per germline, CDR1 SGDLS and CDR2 YYNGEE. Written as DNA, the CDR3 is TGTGCCAGCAGCGTAGGACGTGCGTCGACCGAAGCTTTCTTT. Translation: CASSVGRASTEAFF.

The chain uses TRBV27 and TRBJ1-6; D is ambiguous. V was shortened by 0 bases and J by 9 bases, with 12 bases between the two germline ends. Germline V CDR1 and CDR2: MNHEY, SMNVEV (reference sequence). This CDR3 is built from 15 residues. For the CDR3, the DNA is TGTGCCAGCAGTTTATCCACAGTGGCTAGTTCACCCCTCCACTTT. Translated, it gives CASSLSTVASSPLHF.

V gene TRBV6-5 combines with J gene TRBJ1-1; the D is unclear. Germline CDR1 MNHEY, CDR2 SVGAGI. CDR3 length: 14 residues. Deletions cut 5 bases from V and 1 base from J, with 11 bases between. In nucleotides, the CDR3 is TGTGCCAGCAGTCCCCTCCCGGGGAACACTGAAGCTTTCTTT. It is translated as CASSPLPGNTEAFF.

V gene TRBV11-2 combines with J gene TRBJ2-1; D unresolved. Trimming took 3 bases from V and 2 from J, leaving 11 bases between them. CDR3 length: 15 amino acids. In germline, CDR1 is SGHAT, CDR2 FQNNGV. The chain's CDR3 is CASSFPKNTYNEQFF. The CDR3, as DNA: TGTGCCAGCAGCTTTCCGAAAAATACCTACAATGAGCAGTTCTTC.

This clone showed up just once. Here the CDR3 DNA reads TGTGCCAGCAGGCCAGACGGGCTGGCTGAAGCTTTCTTT. It is translated as CASRPDGLAEAFF. The gene calls are TRBV28 and TRBJ1-1, with D hard to call. Germline V gene lookup returns CDR1 MDHEN and CDR2 SYDVKM. Trimming left V 6 bases short and J 6 bases short, with 14 bases between. This CDR3 spans 13 amino acids. Filled out from reference TRBV28 and TRBJ1-1, the complete variable domain reads DVKVTQSSRYLVKRTGEKVFLECVQDMDHENMFWYRQDPGLGLRLIYFSYDVKMKEKGDIPEGYSVSREKKERFSLILESASTNQTSMYLCASRPDGLAEAFFGQGTRLTVV.

This chain connects TRBV15 to TRBJ1-4; no reliable D call. V dropped 5 bases and J dropped 7 bases, with 17 bases sitting between them. The CDR3 is 15 amino acids. CDR1 LNHNV and CDR2 YYDKDF come from the germline V gene (reference sequence). For the CDR3, the DNA is TGTGCCACCAGCCCTTCCGCCATCGGGGTTGAAAAACTGTTTTTT. This translates into CATSPSAIGVEKLFF.

The CDR3 DNA reads as TGTGCCAGCAGCTTTGCGAGAGGGGGCTACACCTTC. Protein: CASSFARGGYTF. The rearrangement joins TRBV7-9 to TRBJ1-2; D call uncertain. In germline, CDR1 is SEHNR, CDR2 FQNEAQ (reference sequence). Trimming pared 3 bases from V and 8 bases from J, leaving 10 bases between. The CDR3 runs 12 residues.

The gene calls are TRBV6-5 and TRBJ1-5; D uncertain. Germline CDR1 reads MNHEY; CDR2 reads SVGAGI. The germline V and J ends were trimmed by 4 bases and 3 bases, with 7 bases remaining between them. This CDR3 comprises 13 residues. The CDR3 DNA follows: TGTGCCAGCAGTTCAGGCCTCAATCAGCCCCAGCATTTT. This codes for CASSSGLNQPQHF.

The chain employs TRBV18 and TRBJ1-4; D remains unclear. The CDR3 consists of 13 residues. V shed 3 bases and J shed 5 bases, with 7 bases lying between them. Looked up from germline, CDR1 is KGHSH and CDR2 is LQKENI. CDR3 region: CASSPHLNEKLFF. The CDR3 nucleotides read TGTGCCAGCTCACCCCACCTAAATGAAAAACTGTTTTTT. Together with reference TRBV18 and TRBJ1-4, the CDR3 gives the full variable domain: NAGVMQNPRHLVRRRGQEARLRCSPMKGHSHVYWYRQLPEEGLKFMVYLQKENIIDESGMPKERFSAEFPKEGPSILRIQQVVRGDSAAYFCASSPHLNEKLFFGSGTQLSVL.

The V gene is TRBV5-5, the J gene TRBJ2-2; D tentatively reads TRBD1 or TRBD2 (7 bases each). The V gene's germline CDR1 is SGHKS and CDR2 YYEKEE (reference sequence). V was trimmed by 4 bases and J by 3 bases, leaving 13 bases between them. The CDR3 contains 15 residues. In nucleotides, the CDR3 is TGTGCCAGCAGCCCCAGGGGGGGTCACACCGGGGAGCTGTTTTTT. It translates to CASSPRGGHTGELFF.